These 9 T cell receptor beta chains share one sample of origin, sequenced in a study of spatial heterogeneity in lung cancer. From the 5' RACE reads, TCRdb called clonotypes with MiXCR, one entry per CDR3 protein. The sample contains more than 15,000 distinct CDR3 sequences, about a fifth of which appear only once. Indicated time point: sample taken at primary tumor resection. Whole RNA, which was extracted from tumor, nontumor lung tissue or frozen PBMC, was sequenced without any cell sorting. The source was PBMCs, collected at surgery. These receptors were collected from a female donor with early-stage non-small cell lung cancer.

This clonotype was counted at least ten times. DNA of the CDR3: TGTGCCAGCAGGGACAGTGCCTACGAGCAGTACTTC. The encoded protein is CASRDSAYEQYF. The chain uses TRBV28 and TRBJ2-7; maybe TRBD1 (6 bases). The V end lost 6 bases, the J end lost 2 bases, and 8 bases lay between the germline ends. The CDR3 covers 12 residues. Germline CDR1 is MDHEN and CDR2 is SYDVKM.

This clonotype was found many times. This chain joins TRBV28 and TRBJ2-7, with no clear D. This CDR3 has 12 residues. Trimming took off 2 bases at V and 6 bases at J, with 8 bases between the two ends. Germline V gives CDR1 MDHEN, CDR2 SYDVKM. The CDR3 bases are TGTGCCAGCAGTTTAGTCAGCTCCGAGCAGTACTTC. Its protein is CASSLVSSEQYF.

This clonotype was detected ten times or more. The V and J genes are TRBV5-6 and TRBJ2-3; no clear D gene. The CDR3 loop spans 14 amino acids. V dropped 7 bases and J dropped 1 base, with 13 bases sitting between them. From germline, CDR1 is SGHDT and CDR2 YYEEEE. In DNA, the CDR3 is TGTGCCAGCGCCCGGGTTGGCGGCACAGATACGCAGTATTTT. It is translated as CASARVGGTDTQYF.

Ten or more counts support this clonotype. The chain couples TRBV5-1 to TRBJ1-1; D call uncertain. V was trimmed by 0 bases and J by 0 bases, leaving 9 bases between them. The CDR3 runs to 15 residues. Germline CDR1 reads SGHRS; CDR2 reads YFSETQ. CDR3 DNA sequence: TGCGCCAGCAGCTTGGGACTGGGGATGAACACTGAAGCTTTCTTT. This translates into CASSLGLGMNTEAFF. Using reference TRBV5-1 and TRBJ1-1 for the parts outside the CDR3, the full variable domain is KAGVTQTPRYLIKTRGQQVTLSCSPISGHRSVSWYQQTPGQGLQFLFEYFSETQRNKGNFPGRFSGRQFSNSRSEMNVSTLELGDSALYLCASSLGLGMNTEAFFGQGTRLTVV.

In its sample, this clonotype ranks as medium-sized (0.01 to 0.1%). The chain is built from TRBV18 and TRBJ1-2; D unclear. The germline V and J ends were trimmed by 3 bases and 2 bases, with 7 bases remaining between them. CDR3 length equals 13 residues. The V gene's germline CDR1 is KGHSH and CDR2 LQKENI. The CDR3 region is CASSPGGNYGYTF. CDR3 in DNA: TGTGCCAGCTCACCGGGAGGGAACTATGGCTACACCTTC.

This clonotype has at least ten counts. The DNA of the CDR3 is TGTGCCACCAGCGCTCTTAGGGGGTACAATGAGCAGTTCTTC. As protein: CATSALRGYNEQFF. The V call is TRBV15, the J call TRBJ2-1; possible D gene TRBD1, 6 bases. The V end was cut by 5 bases, the J end by 4 bases, with 12 bases between. From germline, CDR1 is LNHNV and CDR2 YYDKDF (reference sequence). This CDR3 contains 14 residues.

The V call is TRBV5-1, the J call TRBJ2-3, with D unclear. Per the germline V gene, CDR1 is SGHRS and CDR2 is YFSETQ. V was pared by 1 base and J by 5 bases, with 5 bases between. The CDR3 covers 12 residues. CDR3: CASSLNLDTQYF. The CDR3 DNA is TGCGCCAGCAGCTTGAATTTAGATACGCAGTATTTT.

This clonotype is classed as medium-sized (0.01 to 0.1%). The chain combines TRBV7-2 with TRBJ2-3; 9 bases are shared with TRBD2. CDR1 is SGHTA and CDR2 is FQGNSA in the germline V gene. The CDR3 covers 16 residues. V shed 5 bases and J 1 base; nucleotides not matched to a gene: 7. CDR3: CASSLTRLAGTDTQYF. The CDR3 coding sequence is TGTGCCAGCAGCCTAACCCGACTAGCGGGCACAGATACGCAGTATTTT. Filled out from reference TRBV7-2 and TRBJ2-3, the complete variable domain reads GAGVSQSPSNKVTEKGKDVELRCDPISGHTALYWYRQSLGQGLEFLIYFQGNSAPDKSGLPSDRFSAERTGGSVSTLTIQRTQQEDSAVYLCASSLTRLAGTDTQYFGPGTRLTVL.

This clonotype was counted many times. The chain carries TRBV20-1 and TRBJ2-2; TRBD1 matches at 11 bases. The junction had 8 bases not matched to a gene; V was cut back by 6 bases and J by 5 bases. The CDR3 contains 15 residues. Germline V gene sequence: CDR1 DFQATT, CDR2 SNEGSKA (reference sequence). CDR3 in DNA: TGCAGTGCGGCCGGACAGGGGGCGCGAACCGGGGAGCTGTTTTTT. Translating gives CSAAGQGARTGELFF.